This record concerns one TCR beta chain sequence. This sample was taken from a study of OX40 agonist ivuxolimab in advanced cancers. The overall study: Checkpoint inhibitors had been given previously to about 38% of patients.

The repertoire was sequenced with immunoSEQ multiplex PCR; TCRdb's copy has only in-frame clones and lacks some. This table has fewer than 65,000 clones, more than 70% appearing once. The germline V gene encodes CDR1 MNHEY and CDR2 SMNVEV (reference sequence). V dropped 2 bases and J dropped 4 bases, with 12 bases sitting between them. The CDR3 has 15 amino acids. The specimen was CD4+ or CD8+ T cells sorted from blood, collected in a trial of the OX40 agonist ivuxolimab. The V call is TRBV27, the J call TRBJ1-5; tentatively, D is TRBD1 (6 bases). This TCR was sampled from an adult with an advanced solid tumor such as melanoma, head and neck, liver or kidney cancer. The CDR3 region is CASSLTGLGNQPQHF. The CDR3 DNA reads as TGTGCCAGCAGTTTAACAGGGTTGGGGAATCAGCCCCAGCATTTT.